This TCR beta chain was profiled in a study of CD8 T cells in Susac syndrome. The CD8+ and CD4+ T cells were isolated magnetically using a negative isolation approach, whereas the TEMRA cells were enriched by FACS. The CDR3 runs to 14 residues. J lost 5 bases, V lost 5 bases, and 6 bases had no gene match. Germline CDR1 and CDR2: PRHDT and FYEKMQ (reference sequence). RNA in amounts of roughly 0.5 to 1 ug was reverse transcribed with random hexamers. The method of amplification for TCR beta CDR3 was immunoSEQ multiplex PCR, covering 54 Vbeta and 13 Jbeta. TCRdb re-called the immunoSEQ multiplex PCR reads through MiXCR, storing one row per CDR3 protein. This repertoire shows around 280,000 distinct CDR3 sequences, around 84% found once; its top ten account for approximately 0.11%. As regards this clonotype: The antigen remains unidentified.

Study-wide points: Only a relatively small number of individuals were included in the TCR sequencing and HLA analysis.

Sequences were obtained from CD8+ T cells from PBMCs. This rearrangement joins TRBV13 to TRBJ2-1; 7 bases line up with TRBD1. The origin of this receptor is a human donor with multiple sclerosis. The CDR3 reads CASSPGQRNNEQFF. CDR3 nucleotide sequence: TGTGCCAGCAGCCCGGGACAGCGAAACAATGAGCAGTTCTTC. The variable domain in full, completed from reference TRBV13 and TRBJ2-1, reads AAGVIQSPRHLIKEKRETATLKCYPIPRHDTVYWYQQGPGQDPQFLISFYEKMQSDKGSIPDRFSAQQFSDYHSELNMSSLELGDSALYFCASSPGQRNNEQFFGPGTRLTVL.